One and the same sample provided the 19 T cell receptor beta chains below, sequenced in a study of post-analysis software for immune sequencing data (dated by TCRdb to about 2015). Study-level results and caveats: Roughly 5 TRBV segments, including TRBV5-6, TRBV5-1 and TRBV20-1, were significantly more frequent in patients than controls.

These receptors lack a known antigen. The library relied on PCR. The data were produced on an Illumina HiSeq 2500. To reduce PCR and sequencing biases, unique molecular identifiers were built into the TCR beta cDNA libraries. TCRdb's own reprocessing of the public reads used fastp at Q25 and MiXCR and kept productive beta chains. Rows merge per CDR3 protein into single entries with the most common DNA and genes. The sample table holds about 760,000 distinct CDR3 sequences, of which about 32% were seen once. Roughly 0.53% of the sample rests with the top ten. The material sequenced was blood. These receptors came from a girl under 18 with multiple sclerosis.

This clonotype was recorded many times. The chain uses TRBV13 and TRBJ2-5; no clear D gene. Germline V lookup: CDR1 PRHDT, CDR2 FYEKMQ (reference sequence). V was pared by 3 bases and J by 4 bases, with 6 bases between. This CDR3 contains 12 residues. CDR3 bases: TGTGCCAGCAGCTTTCTCCGAGAGACCCAGTACTTC. It encodes CASSFLRETQYF.

In the case of this clonotype: A much larger clone sits a single nucleotide away, making a read error possible. The rearrangement uses TRBV29-1 and TRBJ1-2; a weak D match, TRBD1 (5 bases). Germline-derived CDR1 and CDR2 are SQVTM and ANQGSEA. The CDR3 sequence is 14 residues long. CDR3 bases: TGCAGCGTTGAATCGACAGCGCCCAACTATGACTACACCTTC. Protein sequence: CSVESTAPNYDYTF. Full variable domain (outside the CDR3, taken from reference TRBV29-1 and TRBJ1-2): SAVISQKPSRDICQRGTSLTIQCQVDSQVTMMFWYRQQPGQSLTLIATANQGSEATYESGFVIDKFPISRPNLTFSTLTVSNMSPEDSSIYLCSVESTAPNYDYTFGSGTRLTVV.

V and J are TRBV6-6 and TRBJ2-5, with D possibly called TRBD1 or TRBD2 (6 bases each). Looked up from germline, CDR1 is MNHNY and CDR2 is SVGAGI (reference sequence). Trimming left V 6 bases short and J 9 bases short, with 20 bases between. The CDR3 has 14 amino acids. CDR3 amino acids: CASSRDFLRGAQYF. CDR3 nucleotide sequence: TGTGCCAGCAGCCGGGACTTTCTTAGGGGGGCCCAGTACTTC.

This clonotype was counted only a few times. The gene calls are TRBV5-1 and TRBJ2-1, with 10 positions matching TRBD1. The CDR3 is 17 amino acids. Germline CDR1 reads SGHRS; CDR2 reads YFSETQ. V trimming: 3 bases; J trimming: 6 bases; junction bases outside the gene matches: 12. The CDR3 here is CASSSRTGGELVNEQFF. CDR3 in DNA: TGCGCCAGCAGCTCACGGACAGGGGGGGAACTCGTCAATGAGCAGTTCTTC.

This clonotype has a handful of counts. This chain links TRBV7-8 with TRBJ2-3; no reliable D call. CDR1 SGHVS and CDR2 FQNEAQ come from the germline V gene. Deletions cut 3 bases from V and 0 bases from J, with 7 bases between. The CDR3 runs 14 residues. The CDR3 nucleotides are TGTGCCAGCAGCTTCTACTCTAGCACAGATACGCAGTATTTT. Its protein product is CASSFYSSTDTQYF. Full variable domain (rest looked up from reference TRBV7-8 and TRBJ2-3): GAGVSQSPRYKVAKRGQDVALRCDPISGHVSLFWYQQALGQGPEFLTYFQNEAQLDKSGLPSDRFFAERPEGSVSTLKIQRTQQEDSAVYLCASSFYSSTDTQYFGPGTRLTVL.

This chain connects TRBV5-1 to TRBJ2-1; D ambiguous. V was cut by 4 bases and J by 9 bases, with 20 bases left in between. The V gene's germline CDR1 is SGHRS and CDR2 YFSETQ. This CDR3 comprises 15 residues. Here the CDR3 reads CASSPAAAEALEQFF. DNA of the CDR3: TGCGCCAGCAGCCCGGCCGCGGCAGAGGCACTTGAGCAGTTCTTC.

The gene calls are TRBV7-2 and TRBJ1-2; TRBD1 might be the D (6 bases). CDR1 is SGHTA, CDR2 FQGNSA, per germline. The V and J ends lost 5 bases and 3 bases respectively, with 10 bases between them. The CDR3 length is 13 residues. The CDR3 region has the DNA TGTGCCAGCAGCCACGGGGGCCACTATGGCTACACCTTC. Translation gives CASSHGGHYGYTF.

As concerns this clonotype: A much larger clone is a single base away; this may be a read error. The V gene is TRBV15, the J gene TRBJ2-5; possibly TRBD2 for D (6 bases). Germline V gene lookup returns CDR1 LNHNV and CDR2 YYDKDF (reference sequence). This CDR3 is 15 amino acids long. V was clipped by 0 bases and J by 3 bases, with 11 bases between them. CDR3 sequence: CATSREAWREETQYF. CDR3 sequence (DNA): TGTGCCACCAGCAGAGAGGCCTGGAGGGAAGAGACCCAGTACTTC.

The V gene is TRBV29-1, the J gene TRBJ2-5; D not resolved. The CDR3 is made up of 12 amino acids. The germline gives CDR1 SQVTM, CDR2 ANQGSEA. V shed 0 bases and J shed 4 bases, with 6 bases lying between them. CDR3 residues: CSVEEGGETQYF. As DNA, the CDR3 is TGCAGCGTTGAAGAGGGCGGAGAGACCCAGTACTTC.

The rearrangement joins TRBV5-1 to TRBJ2-7; D is unclear. The germline V and J ends were trimmed by 3 bases and 4 bases, with 17 bases remaining between them. The CDR3 spans 15 residues. In germline, CDR1 is SGHRS, CDR2 YFSETQ. The CDR3 reads CASSSTGPPDYEQYF. CDR3 coding DNA: TGCGCCAGCAGCTCGACGGGCCCACCGGATTACGAGCAGTACTTC.

The chain carries TRBV9 and TRBJ2-3; D may correspond to TRBD1 or TRBD2 (5 bases each). With 3 bases removed from V and 6 bases from J, the gap between germline ends came to 14 bases. Germline CDR1 SGDLS, CDR2 YYNGEE. CDR3 length: 14 amino acids. The CDR3 reads CASSEGPTGDTQYF. CDR3 nucleotides: TGTGCCAGCAGCGAGGGACCCACCGGGGATACGCAGTATTTT.

This clonotype was recorded a few times. The J gene is TRBJ2-1, the V gene TRBV20-1; D is possibly TRBD1 or TRBD2 (5 bases each). Germline V gene sequence: CDR1 DFQATT, CDR2 SNEGSKA (reference sequence). This CDR3 has 10 residues. The V and J ends lost 2 bases and 12 bases respectively, with 8 bases between them. The CDR3 coding sequence is TGCAGTGCTAGAATGGGACCGCAGTTCTTC. This encodes CSARMGPQFF.

The chain recombines TRBV12-3 or TRBV12-4 with TRBJ2-7; D is perhaps TRBD2 (6 bases). The CDR3 totals 15 residues. V was shortened by 2 bases and J by 2 bases, with 13 bases between the two germline ends. CDR3 sequence: CASSLYASAAYEQYF. The DNA of the CDR3 is TGTGCCAGCAGTTTATATGCTAGCGCCGCCTACGAGCAGTACTTC.

This clonotype was counted between two and nine times. This sequence joins TRBV4-1 and TRBJ2-6; 12 nucleotides agree with TRBD1. Germline CDR1 and CDR2: MGHRA and YSYEKL. The V gene end was trimmed by 3 bases and the J gene end by 4 bases; junction bases not matched to a gene: 22. This CDR3 contains 23 residues. The CDR3 loop reads CASSHPKEGTGGSSGVGANVLTF. The CDR3 DNA is TGCGCCAGCAGCCATCCCAAGGAGGGGACAGGGGGCTCTTCGGGTGTGGGGGCCAACGTCCTGACTTTC.

This chain links TRBV7-8 with TRBJ1-1, with no clear D. Per germline, CDR1 SGHVS and CDR2 FQNEAQ. This CDR3 has 15 residues. V gave up 5 bases and J gave up 1 base, with 14 bases separating them. CDR3 sequence (DNA): TGTGCCAGCAGCCCCAGTAGGGCAGGGAACACTGAAGCTTTCTTT. Translated: CASSPSRAGNTEAFF.

V is TRBV20-1 and J is TRBJ1-6; TRBD1 aligns across 7 bases. The length of the CDR3 is 14 residues. Looked up from germline, CDR1 is DFQATT and CDR2 is SNEGSKA (reference sequence). The V segment lost 4 bases and the J segment 10 bases; nucleotides outside the gene matches: 10. The chain's CDR3 is CSATGTVVGSPLHF. The CDR3 DNA sequence: TGCAGTGCTACGGGGACAGTCGTTGGGTCACCCCTCCACTTT.

For the CDR3, the DNA is TGTGCCAGCAGCTCGACTCGCCCGAACACCGGGGAGCTGTTTTTT. Its translation is CASSSTRPNTGELFF. J is TRBJ2-2 and V is TRBV6-6; D uncertain. Germline assignment: CDR1 MNHNY and CDR2 SVGAGI (reference sequence). V lost 6 bases to trimming and J lost 0 bases, with 11 bases between them. CDR3 length equals 15 residues.

The chain employs TRBV7-9 and TRBJ1-5; D unresolved. CDR1 and CDR2 (germline): SEHNR, FQNEAQ (reference sequence). This CDR3 contains 14 residues. The V and J ends lost 1 base and 7 bases respectively, with 11 bases between them. CDR3 DNA sequence: TGTGCCAGCAGCTTAGATTCCGTAAGGCAGCCCCAGCATTTT. This sequence encodes CASSLDSVRQPQHF. The entire variable domain, with the rest obtained from reference TRBV7-9 and TRBJ1-5, is as follows: DTGVSQNPRHKITKRGQNVTFRCDPISEHNRLYWYRQTLGQGPEFLTYFQNEAQLEKSRLLSDRFSAERPKGSFSTLEIQRTEQGDSAMYLCASSLDSVRQPQHFGDGTRLSIL.

This clonotype has more than one count but fewer than ten. CDR3 in DNA: TGTGCCAGCAGCGCCGCTGGGGTCACCTACGAGCAGTACTTC. It is translated as CASSAAGVTYEQYF. The chain combines TRBV27 with TRBJ2-7; no definite D call. The CDR3 has 14 residues. The germline V gene encodes CDR1 MNHEY and CDR2 SMNVEV (reference sequence). V was pared by 6 bases and J by 2 bases, with 14 bases between.